This TCR beta chain appears in the sequencing data of a study of CD8 T cells in Susac syndrome. The T cells that were sequenced for TCR beta were CD8+ and CD4+ cells from blood. RNA was extracted with the RNeasy kit, and a quantity of about 0.45 to 1 ug was reverse transcribed using random hexamers. TCR beta CDR3 was amplified by immunoSEQ covering 54 Vbeta and 13 Jbeta. TCRdb used MiXCR to reprocess the immunoSEQ multiplex PCR reads, holding one entry per CDR3 protein. The sample carries 250,000 or so distinct CDR3 sequences, around 93% recorded once. CDR3 size: 14 residues. With V trimmed by 6 bases and J by 10 bases, 10 bases remained unmatched. The germline V gene has CDR1 SQVTM and CDR2 ANQGSEA.

Input material: CD4+ T cells from PBMCs. This receptor was taken from a human donor with multiple sclerosis. The rearrangement links TRBV29-1 to TRBJ2-1; TRBD2 agrees at 12 bases. This chain's CDR3 is CSVDPSGGANEQFF. The DNA for the CDR3 is TGCAGCGTGGACCCTAGCGGGGGGGCCAACGAGCAGTTCTTC.